This TCR beta chain was found in a study of T cell responses to AZD1222 COVID-19 vaccine. Notes on the study in general: The sample set comprised mostly white British donors with more females, and clonal diversity was possibly underestimated. Among spike-specific TCRs, nearly half reportedly target unmutated variant regions.

Remarks on this clone: Its cognate antigen is unknown.

V was clipped by 1 base and J by 7 bases, with 10 bases between them. This CDR3 is 14 amino acids long. Germline CDR1 reads KGHSH; CDR2 reads LQKENI. Method: immunoSEQ multiplex PCR; TCRdb's copy keeps in-frame clones and lacks some. The sample carries roughly 150,000 clones, 87% recorded once. This clonotype was sampled from an adult who received the AZD1222 COVID-19 vaccine. Sequences were derived from peripheral blood, sampled 28 days after the second AZD1222 dose. The rearrangement uses TRBV18 and TRBJ1-4, with D possibly being TRBD1 (5 bases). CDR3 sequence reads: CASSPQTTGEKLFF. CDR3 coding DNA: TGTGCCAGCTCACCACAAACAACAGGTGAAAAACTGTTTTTT.